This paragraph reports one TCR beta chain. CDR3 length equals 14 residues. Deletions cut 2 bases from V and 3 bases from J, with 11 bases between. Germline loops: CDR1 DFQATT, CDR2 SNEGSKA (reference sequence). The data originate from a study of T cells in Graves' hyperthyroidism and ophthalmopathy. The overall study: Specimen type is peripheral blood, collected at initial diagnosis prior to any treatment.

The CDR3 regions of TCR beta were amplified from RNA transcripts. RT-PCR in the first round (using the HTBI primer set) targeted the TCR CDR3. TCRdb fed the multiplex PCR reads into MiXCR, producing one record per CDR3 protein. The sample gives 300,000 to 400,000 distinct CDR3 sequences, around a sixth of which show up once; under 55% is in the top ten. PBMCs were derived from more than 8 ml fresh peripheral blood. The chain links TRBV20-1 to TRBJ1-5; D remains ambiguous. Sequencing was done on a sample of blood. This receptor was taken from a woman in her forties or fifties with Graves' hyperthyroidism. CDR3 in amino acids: CSARMRHNNQPQHF. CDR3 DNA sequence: TGCAGTGCTAGAATGCGACATAACAATCAGCCCCAGCATTTT.